Listed below are T cell receptor beta chains from one sample, sequenced in a study of shared clonotypes between healthy human individuals. Profiled with immunoSEQ multiplex PCR; TCRdb holds only in-frame clones, not every one. The sample lists 2.3 million or so clones; about 92% were seen once. The sequenced material came from naive CD4+ T cells from PBMCs. The receptors were gathered from a man aged 18 to 30 in good health. Some clones in this sample may be carry-over from other donors' samples. CDR3s include the opening cysteine and the closing phenylalanine or tryptophan. A D gene is named only where the DNA matches it firmly. Size is stated for part of the rows, as once, few or many counts, or as a class when the clone is expanded.

clone_size	cdr3_length	d_call	v_call	j_call	cdr3_aa	cdr3_nt
-	12	-	TRBV6-5	TRBJ2-1	CASSLNRIEQFF	TGTGCCAGCAGCCTAAACAGAATTGAGCAGTTCTTC
-	14	-	TRBV5-1	TRBJ1-5	CASSPDSRSQPQHF	TGCGCCAGCAGCCCGGACAGTCGAAGTCAGCCCCAGCATTTT
once	14	-	TRBV5-1	TRBJ2-7	CASSVLTSSYEQYF	TGCGCCAGCAGTGTGCTAACAAGCTCCTACGAGCAGTACTTC
-	15	-	TRBV6-5	TRBJ1-1	CASSYSPAQGTEAFF	TGTGCCAGCAGTTACTCTCCAGCCCAGGGGACTGAAGCTTTCTTT
-	11	-	TRBV5-5	TRBJ2-1	CASSLRGAVFF	TGTGCCAGCAGCTTGCGGGGAGCAGTGTTCTTC
-	13	-	TRBV19	TRBJ1-6	CASTTGPDSPLHF	TGTGCCAGTACGACAGGCCCAGATTCACCCCTCCACTTT
-	17	-	TRBV30	TRBJ2-3	CAWSVLGGSASTDTQYF	TGTGCCTGGAGTGTACTTGGGGGAAGTGCTAGCACAGATACGCAGTATTTT
-	15	TRBD1	TRBV15	TRBJ2-7	CATSRPGQGALEQYF	TGTGCCACCAGCAGGCCCGGACAGGGGGCTCTCGAGCAGTACTTC
-	13	-	TRBV5-1	TRBJ2-5	CASSLFGQETQYF	TGCGCCAGCAGCTTGTTCGGACAAGAGACCCAGTACTTC
-	15	TRBD1	TRBV28	TRBJ1-1	CASSLWTGFFTEAFF	TGTGCCAGCAGTTTATGGACAGGGTTTTTCACTGAAGCTTTCTTT
-	13	-	TRBV27	TRBJ2-1	CASSLEPGIEQFF	TGTGCCAGCAGTTTGGAACCAGGGATTGAGCAGTTCTTC
-	11	-	TRBV28	TRBJ1-5	CASSHGQPQHF	TGTGCCAGCAGTCACGGTCAGCCCCAGCATTTT
-	13	TRBD2	TRBV5-4	TRBJ2-7	CASSPAGGPEQYF	TGTGCCAGCAGTCCGGCGGGAGGGCCCGAGCAGTACTTC
-	16	TRBD2	TRBV18	TRBJ2-1	CASSRSGTSGFYEQFF	TGTGCCAGCTCTCGTTCCGGGACTAGCGGATTCTATGAGCAGTTCTTC
-	15	TRBD1	TRBV7-3	TRBJ2-7	CASSLSGDRVHEQYF	TGTGCCAGCAGCTTATCAGGGGACAGGGTCCACGAGCAGTACTTC
few	12	-	TRBV5-4	TRBJ1-2	CASKAIDYGYTF	TGTGCCAGCAAGGCTATCGACTATGGCTACACCTTC
-	15	-	TRBV6-1	TRBJ2-2	CASSFMTSNTGELFF	TGTGCCAGCAGTTTTATGACTTCCAACACCGGGGAGCTGTTTTTT
-	15	TRBD1	TRBV7-2	TRBJ1-1	CASSLVSTGGTEAFF	TGTGCCAGCAGCCTAGTCTCGACAGGGGGCACTGAAGCTTTCTTT
-	15	-	TRBV2	TRBJ2-7	CASSGERDGTYEQYF	TGTGCCAGCAGTGGGGAACGGGACGGGACCTACGAGCAGTACTTC
-	16	-	TRBV28	TRBJ1-2	CASSTGGLRNPLGYTF	TGTGCCAGCAGTACGGGGGGACTGCGAAACCCTCTCGGCTACACCTTC
-	11	-	TRBV10-3	TRBJ1-1	CAISETGVAFF	TGTGCCATCAGTGAGACGGGCGTCGCTTTCTTT
-	13	TRBD1	TRBV19	TRBJ2-7	CASSRETGGEQYF	TGTGCCAGTAGTCGGGAGACAGGGGGCGAGCAGTACTTC
-	15	TRBD2	TRBV28	TRBJ2-1	CASSQPGLGFKEQFF	TGTGCCAGCAGTCAACCGGGACTAGGGTTTAAGGAGCAGTTCTTC
-	15	TRBD1	TRBV19	TRBJ1-5	CASGPGQGRRQPQHF	TGTGCCAGTGGACCGGGACAGGGGCGCCGGCAGCCCCAGCATTTT
once	14	TRBD1	TRBV27	TRBJ1-1	CASSWDSMNTEAFF	TGTGCCAGCAGTTGGGACAGCATGAACACTGAAGCTTTCTTT
-	13	TRBD1	TRBV30	TRBJ2-7	CAWARGLAYEQYF	TGTGCCTGGGCAAGGGGGCTGGCCTACGAGCAGTACTTC
-	11	TRBD1	TRBV30	TRBJ2-7	CAWDRVNEQYF	TGTGCCTGGGACAGGGTCAACGAGCAGTACTTC
-	15	-	TRBV6-1	TRBJ1-5	CASRPPGGRNQPQHF	TGTGCCAGCAGACCCCCGGGGGGGAGGAATCAGCCCCAGCATTTT
-	15	-	TRBV7-8	TRBJ2-5	CASSLQGYIQETQYF	TGTGCCAGCAGCTTACAGGGTTATATTCAAGAGACCCAGTACTTC
-	15	TRBD2	TRBV5-4	TRBJ2-2	CASSLGLAGVGELFF	TGTGCCAGCAGCTTGGGACTAGCGGGAGTCGGGGAGCTGTTTTTT
once	14	-	TRBV5-1	TRBJ2-1	CASSLEYGDNEQFF	TGCGCCAGCAGCTTGGAGTACGGGGACAATGAGCAGTTCTTC
-	16	-	TRBV7-9	TRBJ2-7	CASSLMFGGGSREQYF	TGTGCCAGCAGCTTAATGTTTGGTGGGGGGAGTCGCGAGCAGTACTTC
once	13	-	TRBV5-1	TRBJ1-5	CASSFGFNQPQHF	TGCGCCAGCAGCTTTGGGTTCAATCAGCCCCAGCATTTT
-	12	-	TRBV15	TRBJ2-3	CATSRGLDTQYF	TGTGCCACCAGTCGTGGCCTAGATACGCAGTATTTT
-	14	-	TRBV10-3	TRBJ1-1	CAISRGGMDTEAFF	TGTGCCATCAGTAGGGGGGGTATGGACACTGAAGCTTTCTTT
-	15	-	TRBV7-9	TRBJ1-2	CASSLGVGDVRGYTF	TGTGCCAGCAGCTTAGGGGTGGGCGACGTACGTGGCTACACCTTC
-	13	-	TRBV28	TRBJ2-5	CASSLGGAKTQYF	TGTGCCAGCAGTCTTGGGGGGGCCAAGACCCAGTACTTC
-	15	-	TRBV7-6	TRBJ2-2	CASSPQRSNTGELFF	TGTGCCAGCAGCCCCCAGCGGAGTAACACCGGGGAGCTGTTTTTT
-	15	TRBD2	TRBV5-4	TRBJ2-1	CASSQTSGGHNEQFF	TGTGCCAGCAGCCAAACTAGCGGGGGCCATAATGAGCAGTTCTTC
-	13	-	TRBV29-1	TRBJ2-3	CSVGGRSTDTQYF	TGCAGCGTGGGGGGCCGGAGCACAGATACGCAGTATTTT
-	14	-	TRBV28	TRBJ1-1	CATNTQELNTEAFF	TGTGCCACCAACACCCAGGAGTTGAACACTGAAGCTTTCTTT
-	15	TRBD2	TRBV11-2	TRBJ2-3	CASSSAGRPTDTQYF	TGTGCCAGCAGCTCAGCGGGACGGCCCACAGATACGCAGTATTTT
-	15	TRBD2	TRBV11-3	TRBJ2-1	CASSLGASGIDEQFF	TGTGCCAGCAGCTTGGGGGCTAGCGGGATCGATGAGCAGTTCTTC
-	16	TRBD2	TRBV27	TRBJ2-1	CASSSLLAGGPNEQFF	TGTGCCAGCAGTAGCCTACTAGCGGGAGGGCCGAATGAGCAGTTCTTC
-	15	TRBD1	TRBV19	TRBJ1-2	CASWTGAASNYGYTF	TGTGCCAGCTGGACAGGCGCCGCCTCTAACTATGGCTACACCTTC
-	13	TRBD2	TRBV5-1	TRBJ2-5	CASSAGVGETQYF	TGCGCCAGCAGCGCGGGGGTAGGAGAGACCCAGTACTTC
-	15	-	TRBV4-3	TRBJ2-1	CASSQDWVMVDEQFF	TGCGCCAGCAGCCAAGATTGGGTAATGGTTGATGAGCAGTTCTTC
-	14	-	TRBV4-3	TRBJ1-4	CASSRQANNEKLFF	TGCGCCAGCAGCCGACAGGCCAATAATGAAAAACTGTTTTTT
-	13	TRBD1	TRBV11-2	TRBJ2-1	CASSLDRQGAEFF	TGTGCCAGCAGCTTAGATAGGCAGGGGGCAGAATTCTTC
-	14	-	TRBV7-9	TRBJ1-3	CASIGLEFGNTIYF	TGTGCCAGCATAGGCCTCGAATTTGGAAACACCATATATTTT
-	15	TRBD2	TRBV6-6	TRBJ2-1	CASSYAGGADNEQFF	TGTGCCAGCAGTTACGCGGGAGGGGCGGACAATGAGCAGTTCTTC
-	14	TRBD1	TRBV7-2	TRBJ1-1	CASSLGRGRTEAFF	TGTGCCAGCAGCTTAGGCAGGGGGCGGACTGAAGCTTTCTTT
once	13	TRBD1	TRBV29-1	TRBJ2-5	CSVLRDRQETQYF	TGCAGCGTCCTTAGGGACAGACAAGAGACCCAGTACTTC
-	11	TRBD1	TRBV30	TRBJ2-7	CAWGTEYEQYF	TGTGCCTGGGGGACAGAATACGAGCAGTACTTC
-	13	-	TRBV5-4	TRBJ2-7	CASSHPVSYEQYF	TGTGCCAGCAGCCACCCAGTCTCCTACGAGCAGTACTTC
-	16	-	TRBV9	TRBJ2-7	CASSVASSPSSYEQYF	TGTGCCAGCAGCGTAGCTTCCAGTCCGAGCTCCTACGAGCAGTACTTC
-	15	TRBD1	TRBV4-1	TRBJ1-4	CASSQTGAGGEKLFF	TGCGCCAGCAGCCAAACAGGGGCCGGTGGTGAAAAACTGTTTTTT
once	15	TRBD1	TRBV18	TRBJ2-7	CASSPDGTGVNEQYF	TGTGCCAGCTCACCCGATGGGACAGGGGTGAACGAGCAGTACTTC